This T cell receptor beta chain was profiled in a study of CXCR3-negative and CXCR3-positive naive CD8 T cells. Study outcomes and limitations: Naive subsets displayed similar surface CD5, and TCR strength was inferred from TRB CDR3 properties.

Cells classed as naive CD8+ T cells were CD45RO-CCR7+CD27+CD95-. Note on this clonotype: Its antigen is unidentified.

Preparation of TRB cDNA libraries relied on 5' RACE carrying UMI labels. TCRdb re-called the 5' RACE reads, yielding one record per CDR3 amino acid sequence without DNA. The sample totals some 130,000 distinct CDR3 sequences. The sample comprised naive CXCR3- CD8+ T cells from blood. Subset noted: CD45RO-CCR7+CD27+CD95- naive CD8+ T cells lacking CXCR3 (TNR3-). The source of this sequence is a human donor in good health. Some clones in this sample may be carry-over from other donors' samples.

CDR3 in amino acids: CASRRWSGENNEQFF. The chain combines TRBV4-2 with TRBJ2-1; the D call from TCRdb, TRBD2, cannot be confirmed without DNA. This CDR3 spans 15 amino acids. Germline CDR1 and CDR2: LGHNA and YNFKEQ.